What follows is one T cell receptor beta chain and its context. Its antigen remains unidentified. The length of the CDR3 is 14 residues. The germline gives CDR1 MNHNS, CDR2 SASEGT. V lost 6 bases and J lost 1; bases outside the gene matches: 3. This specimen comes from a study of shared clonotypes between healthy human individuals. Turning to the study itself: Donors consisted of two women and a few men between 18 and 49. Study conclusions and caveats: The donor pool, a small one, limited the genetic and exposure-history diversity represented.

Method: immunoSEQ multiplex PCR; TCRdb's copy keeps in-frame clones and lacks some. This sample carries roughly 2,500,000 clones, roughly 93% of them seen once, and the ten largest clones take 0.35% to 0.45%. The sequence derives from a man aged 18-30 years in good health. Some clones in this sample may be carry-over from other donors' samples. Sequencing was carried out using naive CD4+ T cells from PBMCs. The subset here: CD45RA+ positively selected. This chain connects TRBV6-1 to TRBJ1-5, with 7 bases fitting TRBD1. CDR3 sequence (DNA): TGTGCCAGCAGACTAGGGGGCAGCAATCAGCCCCAGCATTTT. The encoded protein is CASRLGGSNQPQHF.